This passage covers 29 T cell receptor beta chains from one sample sequenced in a study of blood T cell repertoires in COVID-19. Assay: immunoSEQ multiplex PCR; the TCRdb copy retains only in-frame clones and omits some. This sample has around 140,000 clones, with around 88% found just once. Input material: peripheral blood. Receptors originate from a man in his forties or fifties with active or convalescent COVID-19.

V and J are TRBV29-1 and TRBJ1-2; 9 positions match TRBD1. The CDR3 contains 12 residues. The V segment lost 7 bases and the J segment 7 bases; nucleotides outside the gene matches: 7. Germline V gives CDR1 SQVTM, CDR2 ANQGSEA. CDR3 region: CSALQGASGYTF. CDR3 nucleotide sequence: TGCAGCGCCCTACAGGGGGCCTCTGGCTACACCTTC.

The rearrangement joins TRBV5-1 to TRBJ2-3; 9 nucleotides match TRBD2. The length of the CDR3 is 15 residues. J gave up 2 bases and V 4 bases, and 5 bases lay outside the gene matches. The V gene's germline CDR1 is SGHRS and CDR2 YFSETQ. This chain's CDR3 is CASSTGLASTDTQYF. The CDR3 region has the DNA TGCGCCAGCAGCACCGGACTAGCGTCCACAGATACGCAGTATTTT. Filled out from reference TRBV5-1 and TRBJ2-3, the complete variable domain reads KAGVTQTPRYLIKTRGQQVTLSCSPISGHRSVSWYQQTPGQGLQFLFEYFSETQRNKGNFPGRFSGRQFSNSRSEMNVSTLELGDSALYLCASSTGLASTDTQYFGPGTRLTVL.

This rearrangement joins TRBV11-3 to TRBJ2-1; 10 nucleotides line up with TRBD2. Looked up from germline, CDR1 is SGHNT and CDR2 is YENEEA. V lost 5 bases and J lost 6; bases outside the gene matches: 10. The CDR3 is made up of 16 amino acids. The CDR3 region has the DNA TGTGCCAGCAGCCCCAAGCCTAGCGGGGGCCGCAATGAGCAGTTCTTC. The encoded protein is CASSPKPSGGRNEQFF.

The rearrangement links TRBV4-1 to TRBJ2-7; D unclear. Trimming took 0 bases from V and 2 from J, leaving 14 bases between them. In germline, CDR1 is MGHRA, CDR2 YSYEKL. The CDR3 has 16 residues. CDR3 sequence reads: CASSQDLAQMAYEQYF. DNA for the CDR3: TGCGCCAGCAGCCAAGATCTGGCCCAAATGGCCTACGAGCAGTACTTC.

The genes are TRBV24-1 and TRBJ1-2, with TRBD1 as a possible D gene (6 bases). Germline-derived CDR1 and CDR2 are KGHDR and SFDVKD. The CDR3 is made up of 16 amino acids. With 4 bases removed from V and 7 bases from J, the gap between germline ends came to 21 bases. CDR3 DNA: TGTGCCACCAGTGACCCAAGAACAGGGTACCCCCTTGGCTACACCTTC. The encoded protein is CATSDPRTGYPLGYTF.

The chain links TRBV6-5 to TRBJ1-1; TRBD1 matches 7 bases. With 6 bases clipped from V and 1 base from J, the junction kept 8 bases outside the gene matches. Looked up from germline, CDR1 is MNHEY and CDR2 is SVGAGI. The CDR3 covers 15 residues. The CDR3 coding sequence is TGTGCCAGCAGAACCTGGGACAGAACGAACACTGAAGCTTTCTTT. As protein: CASRTWDRTNTEAFF.

V and J are TRBV5-5 and TRBJ2-7; maybe TRBD2 (6 bases). CDR3 length: 14 amino acids. Germline V gene data show CDR1 as SGHKS and CDR2 as YYEKEE (reference sequence). The V and J ends lost 2 bases and 5 bases respectively, with 14 bases between them. Here the CDR3 reads CASSFGTRRDEQYF. For the CDR3, the DNA is TGTGCCAGCAGCTTCGGGACTCGGCGGGACGAGCAGTACTTC.

V gene TRBV19 combines with J gene TRBJ2-7, with TRBD1 as a possible D gene (5 bases). Trimming left V 3 bases short and J 5 bases short, with 14 bases between. The CDR3 loop spans 14 amino acids. The germline V gene encodes CDR1 LNHDA and CDR2 SQIVND (reference sequence). CDR3 nucleotides: TGTGCCAGTAGTATTCCAGGGAATCTCGACGAGCAGTACTTC. As protein: CASSIPGNLDEQYF.

The chain uses TRBV7-8 and TRBJ2-2; D call uncertain. This CDR3 contains 14 residues. Trimming took 1 base from V and 4 from J, leaving 7 bases between them. CDR1 is SGHVS, CDR2 FQNEAQ, per germline. The CDR3 DNA reads TGTGCCAGCAGCTTAGGAGAGAGCACCGGGGAGCTGTTTTTT. Amino acids: CASSLGESTGELFF. The full variable domain, in which reference TRBV7-8 and TRBJ2-2 provide the parts outside the CDR3, is GAGVSQSPRYKVAKRGQDVALRCDPISGHVSLFWYQQALGQGPEFLTYFQNEAQLDKSGLPSDRFFAERPEGSVSTLKIQRTQQEDSAVYLCASSLGESTGELFFGEGSRLTVL.

This clone was detected once. This chain uses TRBV7-2 with TRBJ2-1; 7 positions match TRBD1. The CDR3 is 14 amino acids. Germline values: CDR1 SGHTA, CDR2 FQGNSA. V was clipped by 5 bases and J by 2 bases; unmatched bases: 3. The CDR3 sequence: CASSTGTAYNEQFF. The CDR3 DNA follows: TGTGCCAGCAGCACGGGGACAGCCTACAATGAGCAGTTCTTC.

The chain carries TRBV5-5 and TRBJ1-1; D perhaps matches TRBD1 (6 bases). Per germline, CDR1 SGHKS and CDR2 YYEKEE (reference sequence). V dropped 4 bases and J dropped 7 bases, with 17 bases sitting between them. This CDR3 region has 14 residues. The CDR3 DNA reads as TGTGCCAGCAGCCCGGACGGCAGGGGCTATGAAGCTTTCTTT. It is translated as CASSPDGRGYEAFF.

The chain employs TRBV28 and TRBJ2-1; a possible D gene is TRBD1 (7 bases). Germline CDR1 is MDHEN and CDR2 is SYDVKM. Trimming took off 5 bases at V and 7 bases at J, with 24 bases between the two ends. The CDR3 runs 17 residues. CDR3 amino acids: CASSLTSGTPGGNEQFF. Here the CDR3 DNA reads TGTGCCAGCAGTCTTACATCCGGGACCCCAGGGGGGAATGAGCAGTTCTTC.

V gene TRBV21-1 combines with J gene TRBJ1-1; the table gives TRBD1 as D, unverified against the DNA. TRBV21-1 is reported as a pseudogene. The CDR3 has 15 residues. CDR3 residues: CASTTGGREHTEAFF. CDR3 nucleotides: TGTGCCAGCACCACAGGGGGACGCGAGCACACTGAAGCTTTCTTT.

The chain carries TRBV6-5 and TRBJ2-5, with D tentatively TRBD2 (6 bases). Germline V gives CDR1 MNHEY, CDR2 SVGAGI. The CDR3 totals 13 residues. V was cut by 8 bases and J by 5 bases, with 15 bases left in between. The CDR3 reads CASHPGSSETQYF. The CDR3 region has the DNA TGTGCCAGCCATCCCGGGAGTTCGGAGACCCAGTACTTC.

The chain is built from TRBV4-1 and TRBJ1-1; D is undetermined. Trimming left V 2 bases short and J 6 bases short, with 16 bases between. CDR3 length: 15 amino acids. Germline V lookup: CDR1 MGHRA, CDR2 YSYEKL. The CDR3 DNA sequence: TGCGCCAGCAGCCAAAACGCCCGACTTGGCCCTGAAGCTTTCTTT. It codes for CASSQNARLGPEAFF.

This chain links TRBV30 with TRBJ1-6; TRBD1 agrees at 8 bases. Trimming at V came to 5 bases and at J to 7 bases, leaving 13 bases not matched to a gene. This CDR3 region has 16 residues. CDR1 and CDR2 from the germline V gene are GTSNPN and SVGIG (reference sequence). CDR3 sequence (DNA): TGTGCCTGGGGGATGCCGACAGGGGAGGGAAATTCACCCCTCCACTTT. The encoded protein is CAWGMPTGEGNSPLHF.

The chain carries TRBV5-6 and TRBJ1-5; TRBD1 aligns across 9 bases. The CDR3 spans 14 residues. The V gene end was trimmed by 0 bases and the J gene end by 6 bases; junction bases not matched to a gene: 1. Germline CDR1 SGHDT, CDR2 YYEEEE. CDR3 sequence reads: CASSLGTGAQPQHF. CDR3 DNA: TGTGCCAGCAGCTTGGGGACAGGGGCTCAGCCCCAGCATTTT. The variable domain in full, completed from reference TRBV5-6 and TRBJ1-5, reads DAGVTQSPTHLIKTRGQQVTLRCSPKSGHDTVSWYQQALGQGPQFIFQYYEEEERQRGNFPDRFSGHQFPNYSSELNVNALLLGDSALYLCASSLGTGAQPQHFGDGTRLSIL.

CDR3 amino acids: CASSSSGSNTEAFF. The CDR3 nucleotides read TGCGCCAGCAGCAGTTCAGGGTCCAACACTGAAGCTTTCTTT. The chain joins TRBV5-1 to TRBJ1-1, with D maybe TRBD1 (5 bases). V lost 4 bases and J lost 2, with 12 bases in between. CDR3 length: 14 residues. Germline V CDR1 and CDR2: SGHRS, YFSETQ.

A remark on this clone: Its ends do not fully match the called genes, so a read error is possible. The genes are TRBV5-6 and TRBJ1-2; D possibly corresponds to TRBD1 (5 bases). The V gene's germline CDR1 is SGHDT and CDR2 YYEEEE. The CDR3 runs to 14 residues. CDR3 DNA sequence: TGTACCAGCAGCTCCCTGGGGGGACGGGGTGGCTACACCTTC. Protein sequence: CTSSSLGGRGGYTF.

The V gene is TRBV19, the J gene TRBJ2-1; TRBD2 aligns across 14 bases. Unmatched junction bases numbered 17, after V lost 7 bases and J lost 0 bases. CDR3 length: 21 amino acids. The germline V gene has CDR1 LNHDA and CDR2 SQIVND (reference sequence). The CDR3 is CASKRDRGTSGGSSSYNEQFF. For the CDR3, the DNA is TGTGCCAGTAAGCGCGACAGGGGGACTAGCGGGGGATCTTCCTCCTACAATGAGCAGTTCTTC.

V gene TRBV6-4 combines with J gene TRBJ2-1; D remains ambiguous. The V end was cut by 4 bases, the J end by 5 bases, with 15 bases between. CDR1 is MRHNA, CDR2 SNTAGT, per germline. This CDR3 has 15 residues. CDR3 sequence: CASSARIARHNEQFF. The CDR3 region has the DNA TGTGCCAGCAGTGCGCGGATAGCCCGACACAATGAGCAGTTCTTC.

The chain joins TRBV7-2 to TRBJ2-5, with D possibly TRBD1 on 6 matching bases. The CDR3 runs to 16 residues. Germline-derived CDR1 and CDR2 are SGHTA and FQGNSA. The ends were cut back, 2 bases at V and 4 bases at J, with 17 bases in the middle. The CDR3 DNA reads TGTGCCAGCAGCTTATGGGGGCCAGGGTCATCAGAGACCCAGTACTTC. Translating gives CASSLWGPGSSETQYF.

Within the sample, this clone is medium-sized (0.01 to 0.1%). The chain joins TRBV5-4 to TRBJ2-1; 10 positions match TRBD2. Germline CDR1 SGHNT, CDR2 YYREEE (reference sequence). CDR3 length equals 13 residues. Trimming took 4 bases from V and 15 from J; bases not matched to a gene: 10. The CDR3 DNA reads TGTGCCAGCAGCCCCGAGCGGGAGGGGATCCCGTTCTTC. It specifies CASSPEREGIPFF.

The chain recombines TRBV28 with TRBJ1-1; a weak D match, TRBD1 (6 bases). Germline CDR1 reads MDHEN; CDR2 reads SYDVKM. V was pared by 4 bases and J by 1 base, with 13 bases between. CDR3 length equals 15 residues. The CDR3 nucleotides read TGTGCCAGCAGTTCCGCCGGGACAAAGAACACTGAAGCTTTCTTT. It yields the protein CASSSAGTKNTEAFF.

V is TRBV21-1 and J is TRBJ2-5; the table's D call, TRBD1, has no DNA check behind it. TRBV21-1 is tagged as a pseudogene. The CDR3 covers 18 residues. The CDR3 is CASSKRGGINRGPKTQYF. The CDR3 DNA reads as TGTGCCAGCAGCAAAAGAGGGGGGATTAACAGGGGGCCGAAGACCCAGTACTTC.

The chain combines TRBV18 with TRBJ2-2; 10 nucleotides match TRBD1. This CDR3 has 17 amino acids. Germline loops: CDR1 KGHSH, CDR2 LQKENI. Trimming at V came to 1 base and at J to 2 bases, leaving 4 bases not matched to a gene. CDR3 DNA sequence: TGTGCCAGCTCACCACGCGGGACAGGGGCCAACACCGGGGAGCTGTTTTTT. Translation gives CASSPRGTGANTGELFF.

This chain uses TRBV29-1 with TRBJ1-1, with D possibly matching TRBD1 (5 bases). Germline V lookup: CDR1 SQVTM, CDR2 ANQGSEA. V was shortened by 8 bases and J by 5 bases, with 18 bases between the two germline ends. The CDR3 contains 13 residues. CDR3 nucleotides: TGCAGCACGCGCCGTGGGGGGGATACTGAAGCTTTCTTT. It yields the protein CSTRRGGDTEAFF.

The chain combines TRBV19 with TRBJ1-1, with 7 bases matching TRBD1. Per the germline V gene, CDR1 is LNHDA and CDR2 is SQIVND (reference sequence). V was pared by 6 bases and J by 0 bases, with 10 bases of the junction left unmatched. The CDR3 contains 16 residues. In DNA, the CDR3 is TGTGCCAGTAGGGGCGGGGACAGAGTTATGAACACTGAAGCTTTCTTT. Protein: CASRGGDRVMNTEAFF. Full variable domain (remainder filled in from reference TRBV19 and TRBJ1-1): DGGITQSPKYLFRKEGQNVTLSCEQNLNHDAMYWYRQDPGQGLRLIYYSQIVNDFQKGDIAEGYSVSREKKESFPLTVTSAQKNPTAFYLCASRGGDRVMNTEAFFGQGTRLTVV.

This CDR3 is CASSLSGLEEKLFF. In nucleotides, the CDR3 is TGTGCCAGCAGCTTGTCTGGGTTGGAGGAAAAACTGTTTTTT. The V gene is TRBV5-4, the J gene TRBJ1-4; D uncertain. Per the germline V gene, CDR1 is SGHNT and CDR2 is YYREEE (reference sequence). CDR3 length equals 14 residues. The ends were cut back, 1 base at V and 8 bases at J, with 12 bases in the middle.